In this sample, the clone carrying this T cell receptor beta chain turned up a few times. Its antigen is unidentified. This specimen belongs to a study of blood T cells in healthy people across ages. The authors ran a second PCR of about 6 to 12 cycles using a sample-barcoded 5' primer and a J-beta primer mix. TCRdb fed the 5' RACE reads into MiXCR, producing one record per CDR3 protein. Altogether 850,000 to 1,300,000 distinct CDR3 sequences are present, 35% to 55% being singletons, with the ten largest covering approximately 20%. Study-wide points: No conclusive comparison of naive versus antigen-experienced cells was possible with unsorted PBMCs. When set beside aged donors, long-lived donors presented more naive CD4+ cells and higher diversity.

Germline trimming cut 5 bases from V and 11 bases from J; bases unmatched to any gene: 10. The CDR3 runs to 12 residues. Germline CDR1 reads SQVTM; CDR2 reads ANQGSEA. Every donor contributed roughly 11 milliliters of peripheral blood by blood draw. No fewer than 5 micrograms of total RNA were isolated from every sample. This rearrangement joins TRBV29-1 to TRBJ2-5, with 8 bases that match TRBD1. Sequencing was performed on blood. This clonotype was obtained from a woman in her sixties in good health. As DNA, the CDR3 is TGCAGCGTTTCCAGGACAGGGCAAGAGCAGTACTTC. Its protein is CSVSRTGQEQYF.